What follows are 8 T cell receptor beta chains derived from one specimen sequenced in a study of shared clonotypes between healthy human individuals. It was CD45RO-negative cells, positively selected for CCR7, that made up naive CD8 cells, with terminally differentiated effector memory CD45RA+ cells excluded. Assay: immunoSEQ multiplex PCR; the TCRdb copy retains only in-frame clones and omits some. The sample consists of some 2.1 million clones, just under 95% of them appearing once. What was sequenced was naive CD8+ T cells from PBMCs. The receptors were sampled from a young man in good health. Some clones in this sample may be carry-over from other donors' samples.

This chain uses TRBV28 with TRBJ1-2; 7 bases line up with TRBD1. Germline values: CDR1 MDHEN, CDR2 SYDVKM. The trim removed 4 bases at V and 5 bases at J, leaving 7 bases unmatched. The CDR3 has 14 residues. The CDR3 nucleotides read TGTGCCAGCAGTTCCCAGGGGGAAAGTTATGGCTACACCTTC. It specifies CASSSQGESYGYTF.

This chain uses TRBV7-9 with TRBJ2-1, with a possible D match to TRBD2 (6 bases). Germline V gene data show CDR1 as SEHNR and CDR2 as FQNEAQ (reference sequence). The CDR3 covers 15 residues. V dropped 8 bases and J dropped 5 bases, with 19 bases sitting between them. CDR3 bases: TGTGCCAGCCTGGGTGGGGCGGGACGTAACAATGAGCAGTTCTTC. Its translation: CASLGGAGRNNEQFF.

Here the CDR3 reads CASSQDRHRQDEQYF. The CDR3 DNA reads as TGCGCCAGCAGCCAAGATAGGCACAGGCAAGACGAGCAGTACTTC. The rearrangement links TRBV4-3 to TRBJ2-5; a weak D match, TRBD1 (5 bases). With the DNA end fitting TRBJ2-7 better, the J assignment may be wrong. Germline lookup yields CDR1 LGHNA and CDR2 YSLEER. The CDR3 loop spans 15 amino acids.

The rearrangement links TRBV7-9 to TRBJ1-4, with D possibly being TRBD1 (5 bases). Germline CDR1 is SEHNR and CDR2 is FQNEAQ (reference sequence). This CDR3 has 17 amino acids. Trimming removed 2 bases at V and 3 bases at J, with 16 bases between. CDR3 residues: CASSLSLGRAANEKLFF. Written as DNA, the CDR3 is TGTGCCAGCAGCTTAAGTCTGGGGCGGGCGGCTAATGAAAAACTGTTTTTT.

The chain uses TRBV19 and TRBJ2-7, with 7 positions matching TRBD1. The CDR3 runs to 13 residues. Trimming took 10 bases from V and 6 from J; bases not matched to a gene: 12. Germline V gene sequence: CDR1 LNHDA, CDR2 SQIVND (reference sequence). Here the CDR3 DNA reads TGTGCCACTTTGGGACAGACACGGGGCGAGCAGTACTTC. Amino acid sequence: CATLGQTRGEQYF.

As to this clone: This specimen includes other DNA sequences encoding the same CDR3. The chain is built from TRBV7-9 and TRBJ1-1; D remains ambiguous. The CDR3 covers 13 residues. V was cut by 0 bases and J by 1 base, with 3 bases left in between. Germline values: CDR1 SEHNR, CDR2 FQNEAQ (reference sequence). The CDR3 nucleotides are TGTGCCAGCAGCTTAGCTCGGAACACTGAAGCTTTCTTT. This codes for CASSLARNTEAFF. Full variable domain (remainder filled in from reference TRBV7-9 and TRBJ1-1): DTGVSQNPRHKITKRGQNVTFRCDPISEHNRLYWYRQTLGQGPEFLTYFQNEAQLEKSRLLSDRFSAERPKGSFSTLEIQRTEQGDSAMYLCASSLARNTEAFFGQGTRLTVV.

This clone was observed once. The chain uses TRBV9 and TRBJ2-7; TRBD1 aligns across 10 bases. From germline, CDR1 is SGDLS and CDR2 YYNGEE. The CDR3 length is 19 residues. V dropped 4 bases and J dropped 2; count of bases not matched to a gene: 18. The CDR3 loop is CASSQNRDRGDGPPYEQYF. Written as DNA, the CDR3 is TGTGCCAGCAGCCAAAACCGGGACAGGGGCGACGGTCCCCCCTACGAGCAGTACTTC.

This chain uses TRBV4-2 with TRBJ2-2, with no clear D. Germline loops: CDR1 LGHNA, CDR2 YNFKEQ. The CDR3 runs to 15 residues. Trimming took 6 bases from V and 4 from J, leaving 15 bases between them. The CDR3 DNA is TGTGCCAGCAGGAGGAATAGGCAAGGCACCGGGGAGCTGTTTTTT. Amino acid sequence: CASRRNRQGTGELFF.